Listed below are T cell receptor beta chains from one sample, sequenced in a study of neurological immune-mediated disorders. TCRdb reprocessed the 5' RACE reads with MiXCR, giving one entry per CDR3 protein. In the table there are roughly 10,000 distinct CDR3 sequences, roughly 21% of which are singletons. The sequencing input was CD8+ T cells from blood. The receptors here all came from a woman between 55 and 75 years old with HTLV-1-associated myelopathy (HAM/TSP). The CDR3 runs from the conserved cysteine through the conserved F or W. Fields, in order: D gene, J gene, V gene, clone size, CDR3 DNA, CDR3 protein. A D gene is named only where the DNA matches it firmly. Rows give clone size only sometimes, using once, few, many, or a class for an expanded clone.

>TRBD1|TRBJ2-7|TRBV5-1|many
TGCGCCAGCAGCTATACCTCGACAGGGGGCGGCGAGCAGTACTTC
CASSYTSTGGGEQYF
>TRBD2|TRBJ2-3|TRBV3-1|many
TGTGCCAGCAGCTCCCCCTCTAGCGGGGGTACAGATACGCAGTATTTT
CASSSPSSGGTDTQYF
>-|TRBJ2-7|TRBV7-9|once
TGTGCCAGCAGCCTTACCGGGGACTACGAGCAGTACTTC
CASSLTGDYEQYF
>TRBD1|TRBJ1-4|TRBV7-8|many
TGTGCCAGCAGCTCAGGGGACAGGCGGGGAGAAAAACTGTTTTTT
CASSSGDRRGEKLFF
>-|TRBJ2-5|TRBV24-1|-
TGTGCCACCAGTGACCCTCAGGACAGACAAGAGACCCAGTACTTC
CATSDPQDRQETQYF
>-|TRBJ1-1|TRBV27|many
TGTGCCAGCAGTTTTGGTTCGGGCACTGAAGCTTTCTTT
CASSFGSGTEAFF
>TRBD2|TRBJ2-7|TRBV7-6|-
TGTGCCAGCAGCGAGACTAGCGGGGACTACGAGCAGTACTTC
CASSETSGDYEQYF
>-|TRBJ1-2|TRBV10-3|many
TGTGCCATCAGTGACGAGACATATTATGGCTACACCTTC
CAISDETYYGYTF
>-|TRBJ2-7|TRBV27|-
TGTGCCAGCACGGCTTTAGGGGAGCAGTACTTC
CASTALGEQYF
>-|TRBJ2-1|TRBV27|few
TGTGCCAGCAGTTTAGGGGCGGCCAATGAGCAGTTCTTC
CASSLGAANEQFF